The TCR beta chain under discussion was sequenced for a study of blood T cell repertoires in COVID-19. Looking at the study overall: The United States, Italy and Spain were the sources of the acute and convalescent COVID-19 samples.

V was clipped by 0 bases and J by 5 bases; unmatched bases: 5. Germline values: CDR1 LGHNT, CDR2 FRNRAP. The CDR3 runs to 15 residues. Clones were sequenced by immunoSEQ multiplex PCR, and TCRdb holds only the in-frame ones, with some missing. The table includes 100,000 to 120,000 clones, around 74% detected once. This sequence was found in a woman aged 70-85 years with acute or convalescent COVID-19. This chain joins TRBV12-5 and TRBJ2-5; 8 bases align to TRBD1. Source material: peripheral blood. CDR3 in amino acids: CASGLVAGGGETQYF. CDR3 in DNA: TGTGCTAGTGGTTTGGTAGCAGGGGGCGGGGAGACCCAGTACTTC.